Presented here are 5 T cell receptor beta chains from one specimen sequenced in a study of T-cell memory formation after mild COVID-19. TCRdb passed the 5' RACE reads through MiXCR, listing each CDR3 protein once. The data show over 70,000 distinct CDR3 sequences, with about 15% seen just once and around two fifths held by the top ten. Material for sequencing was PBMCs or a T cell subset sorted from them (not recorded which). The source of these receptors is a man between 18 and 29 years old who had mild COVID-19 (a few samples of this study predate the infection). Cell type and time point are not known.

The rearrangement joins TRBV30 to TRBJ2-5, with D hard to call. The CDR3 runs to 15 residues. Trimming stripped 0 bases from V and 9 bases from J, with 20 bases between. From germline, CDR1 is GTSNPN and CDR2 SVGIG (reference sequence). For the CDR3, the DNA is TGTGCCTGGAGTGTAAGGTTCCGGCTACCACCCCCCCAGTACTTC. It encodes CAWSVRFRLPPPQYF.

The chain uses TRBV6-9 and TRBJ2-3; 14 bases line up with TRBD2. CDR3 length equals 20 residues. J lost 0 bases, V lost 10 bases, and 18 bases had no gene match. From germline, CDR1 is MNHGY and CDR2 SVAAGI. CDR3 DNA: TGTGCCACCCGGGGAGGGGAGACTAGCGGGGGGGCCCCAAGCACAGATACGCAGTATTTT. Amino acids: CATRGGETSGGAPSTDTQYF.

This sequence joins TRBV4-2 and TRBJ1-3; no clear D gene. The CDR3 has 11 residues. The V and J ends lost 4 bases and 7 bases respectively, with 5 bases between them. CDR1 and CDR2 from the germline V gene are LGHNA and YNFKEQ. CDR3 sequence reads: CASSPGNTIYF. The CDR3, as DNA: TGTGCCAGCAGCCCAGGTAACACCATATATTTT.

The chain couples TRBV3-1 to TRBJ2-5; D remains unclear. This CDR3 spans 13 amino acids. Per germline, CDR1 LGHDT and CDR2 YNNKEL (reference sequence). V gave up 2 bases and J gave up 1 base, with 5 bases separating them. The chain's CDR3 is CASSQPIQETQYF. DNA of the CDR3: TGTGCCAGCAGCCAACCCATCCAAGAGACCCAGTACTTC.

This clonotype has ten or more counts. The gene calls are TRBV5-1 and TRBJ1-1, with D hard to call. CDR3 size: 13 residues. V was shortened by 2 bases and J by 1 base, with 6 bases between the two germline ends. The germline CDR1 and CDR2 sequences are SGHRS and YFSETQ. The CDR3 nucleotides read TGCGCCAGCAGCTTCCGCTGGAACACTGAAGCTTTCTTT. Its protein is CASSFRWNTEAFF.